The following is a T cell receptor beta chain sequence with its context. This table comes from immunoSEQ multiplex PCR, and its TCRdb copy is limited to in-frame clones, with some not included. The sample carries 270,000 or so clones, 65% to 85% recorded once. The sample comes from a study of cytotoxic CD8 clonotypes in ibrutinib-treated CLL. V was pared by 8 bases and J by 3 bases, with 14 bases between. CDR3 size: 14 residues. CDR1 and CDR2 (germline): MDHEN, SYDVKM. The chain couples TRBV28 to TRBJ1-5; the D gene is possibly TRBD1 (6 bases). The specimen comprised PBMCs, sampled at disease progression, from a patient treated with ibrutinib. The source is a human donor with chronic lymphocytic leukemia. Written as DNA, the CDR3 is TGTGCCAGCCGAACAGGGACCTTCAATCAGCCCCAGCATTTT. It yields the protein CASRTGTFNQPQHF.